These 19 T cell receptor beta chains share one sample of origin, sequenced in a study of identical twins (dated by TCRdb to the mid-2010s). The library relied on 5' RACE. The listed sequencing device is Illumina HiSeq 2000. TCRdb reprocessing: public reads trimmed at Q25 with fastp, clones called with MiXCR, in-frame beta chains kept. Each CDR3 protein gets just one entry, which takes the most common genes and DNA from the rows behind it. The sample table holds some 710,000 distinct CDR3 sequences, of which roughly 6.2% were seen once. Of the sample, about 2% is held by the ten largest clones. Sequencing was performed on naive T cells sorted from blood. The cell subset or site label for this specimen denotes: cells isolated with a human naive T-cell isolation kit. Receptors originate from a man aged 18 to 30 in good health.

There are a few counts of this clonotype. The V call is TRBV20-1, the J call TRBJ2-1, with TRBD2 matching over 10 bases. Germline values: CDR1 DFQATT, CDR2 SNEGSKA (reference sequence). This CDR3 comprises 13 residues. The junction had 3 bases not matched to a gene; V was cut back by 6 bases and J by 4 bases. CDR3 in DNA: TGCAGTGCCGCTAGCGGGGGTTACAATGAGCAGTTCTTC. It codes for CSAASGGYNEQFF.

In this sample, this clonotype turned up many times. The V gene is TRBV12-3 or TRBV12-4, the J gene TRBJ1-1, with unresolved D. Trimming shortened V by 3 bases and J by 4 bases, and 9 bases separated the two germline ends. This CDR3 region has 13 residues. The DNA for the CDR3 is TGTGCCAGCAGTTTTCAGTGGGGCACTGAAGCTTTCTTT. Amino acids: CASSFQWGTEAFF.

This clonotype was seen ten or more times. This chain uses TRBV9 with TRBJ1-6, with 8 bases aligning to TRBD1. V lost 3 bases, J lost 11 bases, and 10 bases stayed unmatched. Per germline, CDR1 SGDLS and CDR2 YYNGEE. The CDR3 loop spans 15 amino acids. The CDR3 here is CASSGSGQGGTPLHF. CDR3 bases: TGTGCCAGCAGCGGATCAGGACAGGGTGGGACACCCCTCCACTTT.

This clonotype was counted at least ten times. The chain uses TRBV24-1 and TRBJ2-5; TRBD1 matches at 9 bases. V shed 4 bases and J 5 bases; nucleotides not matched to a gene: 10. The germline gives CDR1 KGHDR, CDR2 SFDVKD. The CDR3 is 16 residues long. CDR3 region: CATSEAGTGWFETQYF. CDR3 DNA: TGTGCCACCAGTGAAGCCGGGACAGGGTGGTTCGAGACCCAGTACTTC.

Many counts were recorded for this clonotype. CDR3 protein: CASGGLADTDTQYF. The CDR3 coding sequence is TGTGCCAGCGGCGGACTAGCGGACACAGATACGCAGTATTTT. The rearrangement uses TRBV14 and TRBJ2-3; 10 bases fit TRBD2. The J segment lost 2 bases and the V segment lost 8 bases, leaving 4 bases of the junction unmatched. The CDR3 spans 14 residues. The V gene's germline CDR1 is SGHDN and CDR2 FVKESK.

This clonotype was observed a handful of times. This chain connects TRBV7-8 to TRBJ2-3; no definite D call. The ends were cut back, 2 bases at V and 0 bases at J, with 12 bases in the middle. There are 16 residues in the CDR3. The germline gives CDR1 SGHVS, CDR2 FQNEAQ. CDR3 region: CASSLQAASSTDTQYF. In nucleotides, the CDR3 is TGTGCCAGCAGCTTACAGGCGGCGTCGAGCACAGATACGCAGTATTTT.

This clonotype showed up just a few times. The genes are TRBV7-9 and TRBJ2-1; 7 bases are a match to TRBD1. V lost 5 bases, J lost 7 bases, and 8 bases stayed unmatched. Germline V lookup: CDR1 SEHNR, CDR2 FQNEAQ (reference sequence). The CDR3 is made up of 14 amino acids. The CDR3 DNA is TGTGCCAGCAGCCCGGGACAGCTTACTAATGAGCAGTTCTTC. This gives the protein CASSPGQLTNEQFF. The entire variable domain, with the rest obtained from reference TRBV7-9 and TRBJ2-1, is as follows: DTGVSQNPRHKITKRGQNVTFRCDPISEHNRLYWYRQTLGQGPEFLTYFQNEAQLEKSRLLSDRFSAERPKGSFSTLEIQRTEQGDSAMYLCASSPGQLTNEQFFGPGTRLTVL.

This clonotype was observed at least ten times. V gene TRBV4-1 combines with J gene TRBJ2-5; 7 bases are shared with TRBD2. After removal of 3 bases from V and 0 bases from J, the junction contained 10 bases not matched to a gene. This CDR3 comprises 17 residues. Germline V gene sequence: CDR1 MGHRA, CDR2 YSYEKL. The DNA for the CDR3 is TGCGCCAGCAGCCAGGAAGGACTAGTCAACCACCAAGAGACCCAGTACTTC. Translating gives CASSQEGLVNHQETQYF.

This clonotype was observed many times. The chain recombines TRBV28 with TRBJ2-7; 13 bases align to TRBD2. This CDR3 is 15 amino acids long. V shed 5 bases, J shed 3 bases, and the junction held 4 bases outside the gene matches. Germline V CDR1 and CDR2: MDHEN, SYDVKM. As DNA, the CDR3 is TGTGCCAGCAGTGCCGGGACTAGCGGGATCTACGAGCAGTACTTC. Translating it yields CASSAGTSGIYEQYF. The full variable domain, rest sourced from reference TRBV28 and TRBJ2-7, is DVKVTQSSRYLVKRTGEKVFLECVQDMDHENMFWYRQDPGLGLRLIYFSYDVKMKEKGDIPEGYSVSREKKERFSLILESASTNQTSMYLCASSAGTSGIYEQYFGPGTRLTVT.

In its sample, this clonotype was seen a few times. The chain is built from TRBV6-1 and TRBJ2-1; 13 bases agree with TRBD2. The CDR3 has 19 residues. Germline V gene lookup returns CDR1 MNHNS and CDR2 SASEGT. V lost 1 base, J lost 5 bases, and 11 bases stayed unmatched. CDR3 DNA: TGTGCCAGCAGTGAAGTTCTTGGACTAGCGGGAGAACCCAACAATGAGCAGTTCTTC. Its protein product is CASSEVLGLAGEPNNEQFF.

This clonotype has ten or more counts. The chain is built from TRBV14 and TRBJ2-7, with D possibly matching TRBD2 (5 bases). This CDR3 region has 14 residues. Per the germline V gene, CDR1 is SGHDN and CDR2 is FVKESK. V lost 4 bases and J lost 2, with 12 bases in between. The CDR3: CASSLSGWTYEQYF. The CDR3 DNA sequence: TGTGCCAGCAGCCTATCGGGGTGGACCTACGAGCAGTACTTC. The full variable domain, in which reference TRBV14 and TRBJ2-7 provide the parts outside the CDR3, is EAGVTQFPSHSVIEKGQTVTLRCDPISGHDNLYWYRRVMGKEIKFLLHFVKESKQDESGMPNNRFLAERTGGTYSTLKVQPAELEDSGVYFCASSLSGWTYEQYFGPGTRLTVT.

This clonotype was seen ten or more times. The chain couples TRBV7-8 to TRBJ2-4; 7 bases match TRBD1. The CDR3 has 14 amino acids. Germline V lookup: CDR1 SGHVS, CDR2 FQNEAQ. Trimming at V came to 3 bases and at J to 8 bases, leaving 7 bases not matched to a gene. This chain's CDR3 is CASSLTRQGDIQYF. The CDR3 DNA follows: TGTGCCAGCAGCTTGACGAGGCAGGGGGACATTCAGTACTTC.

The chain employs TRBV7-8 and TRBJ2-1, with a possible D match to TRBD2 (5 bases). The V end lost 0 bases, the J end lost 5 bases, and 11 bases lay between the germline ends. The CDR3 has 15 amino acids. Germline CDR1 is SGHVS and CDR2 is FQNEAQ. The CDR3 DNA is TGTGCCAGCAGCTTAGCACGAGGGCCGGACAATGAGCAGTTCTTC. It is translated as CASSLARGPDNEQFF.

This clonotype has more than one count but fewer than ten. The V call is TRBV5-1, the J call TRBJ1-1, with a tentative D call TRBD1 (6 bases). Germline CDR1 and CDR2: SGHRS and YFSETQ. V was pared by 0 bases and J by 4 bases, with 16 bases between. CDR3 size: 16 residues. CDR3 protein: CASSLDGGATGTEAFF. The CDR3 nucleotides read TGCGCCAGCAGCTTGGATGGGGGGGCGACGGGCACTGAAGCTTTCTTT.

The rearrangement uses TRBV12-3 or TRBV12-4 and TRBJ2-7; no clear D. The CDR3 length is 12 residues. V lost 6 bases, J lost 3 bases, and 9 bases lay in between. The CDR3 bases are TGTGCCAGCAGCCGAAACCTCTACGAGCAGTACGTC. It specifies CASSRNLYEQYV.

This clonotype showed up many times. The J gene is TRBJ2-1, the V gene TRBV12-3 or TRBV12-4; TRBD2 matches at 11 bases. The CDR3 contains 17 residues. The V gene end was trimmed by 1 base and the J gene end by 4 bases; junction bases not matched to a gene: 6. Written as DNA, the CDR3 is TGTGCCAGCAGTTTAGTATCGCTAGCGGGAGGATACAATGAGCAGTTCTTC. As protein: CASSLVSLAGGYNEQFF.

The chain employs TRBV4-3 and TRBJ2-7; D might be TRBD2 (7 bases). Trimming stripped 4 bases from V and 7 bases from J, with 17 bases between. Per the germline V gene, CDR1 is LGHNA and CDR2 is YSLEER. The CDR3 has 14 residues. The CDR3 DNA sequence: TGCGCCAGCAGCCGGGGGGCTAGCGGAGGAGAGCAGTACTTC. Its translation is CASSRGASGGEQYF.

J is TRBJ2-3 and V is TRBV5-6, with 9 bases fitting TRBD2. Germline V CDR1 and CDR2: SGHDT, YYEEEE. The ends lost 4 bases at V and 15 bases at J; junction bases unmatched: 9. The CDR3 contains 12 residues. The CDR3, as DNA: TGTGCCAGCAGCACACAGCGGGAGGCCACTTATTTT. It is translated as CASSTQREATYF. Together with reference TRBV5-6 and TRBJ2-3, the CDR3 gives the full variable domain: DAGVTQSPTHLIKTRGQQVTLRCSPKSGHDTVSWYQQALGQGPQFIFQYYEEEERQRGNFPDRFSGHQFPNYSSELNVNALLLGDSALYLCASSTQREATYFGPGTRLTVL.

This clonotype was seen many times. DNA of the CDR3: TGTGCCAGCAGGCTCGGGACTAGCGGGAGAAGTCGGAATGAGCAGTTCTTC. Translation: CASRLGTSGRSRNEQFF. This chain uses TRBV12-3 or TRBV12-4 with TRBJ2-1; TRBD2 matches 14 bases. Trimming removed 6 bases from V and 7 bases from J; junction bases left unmatched: 11. The CDR3 runs to 17 residues.